A selection of T cell receptor beta chains follows, all from one sample in a study of blood T cells in healthy people across ages. TCRdb reprocessed the 5' RACE reads with MiXCR, giving one entry per CDR3 protein. The sample lists 1.4 million to 1.5 million distinct CDR3 sequences, roughly 45% occurring once. Input material: blood. The receptor set was obtained from a young woman in good health. The conserved cysteine and the conserved F or W are not part of the CDR3 here. Fields, in order: J gene, clone size, V gene, CDR3 protein. Clone size is given for some rows only: seen once, a few or many times, or a class if the clone is expanded.

j_call: TRBJ1-2
clone_size: -
v_call: TRBV27
cdr3_aa: ASSGRLAGYT

j_call: TRBJ2-1
clone_size: few
v_call: TRBV29-1
cdr3_aa: SASYSYNEQF

j_call: TRBJ2-1
clone_size: -
v_call: TRBV30
cdr3_aa: AWSTGTGEDEQF

j_call: TRBJ2-3
clone_size: few
v_call: TRBV30
cdr3_aa: AWSEPSLQWDTQY

j_call: -
clone_size: -
v_call: TRBV11-3
cdr3_aa: ASSVVWGNEQY

j_call: TRBJ1-2
clone_size: few
v_call: TRBV12-3/TRBV12-4
cdr3_aa: ASILGTGRAGYT

j_call: TRBJ2-1
clone_size: -
v_call: TRBV30
cdr3_aa: AWSVQRGFNEQF

j_call: TRBJ2-7
clone_size: -
v_call: TRBV4-1
cdr3_aa: AGSLFRDRGNEQY

j_call: TRBJ2-2
clone_size: -
v_call: TRBV30
cdr3_aa: AWSSPSGRPPGGELF

j_call: TRBJ2-7
clone_size: few
v_call: TRBV28
cdr3_aa: ASSPGDRGAYEQY

j_call: TRBJ2-3
clone_size: -
v_call: TRBV6-5
cdr3_aa: ASSHTNTDTQY

j_call: TRBJ2-7
clone_size: few
v_call: TRBV15
cdr3_aa: ATSRDYPYEQY

j_call: TRBJ1-6
clone_size: -
v_call: TRBV20-1
cdr3_aa: SAKRPAYSPLH

j_call: TRBJ2-4
clone_size: -
v_call: TRBV6-1
cdr3_aa: ASSGRDRVVKNIQY

j_call: TRBJ1-2
clone_size: -
v_call: TRBV28
cdr3_aa: ASSLGQGVNDGYT

j_call: TRBJ1-1
clone_size: few
v_call: TRBV14
cdr3_aa: ASSRDRLNTEAF

j_call: TRBJ2-4
clone_size: -
v_call: TRBV20-1
cdr3_aa: SARDIGKNIQY

j_call: TRBJ1-2
clone_size: few
v_call: TRBV4-2
cdr3_aa: ASRLSASYGYT

j_call: TRBJ2-1
clone_size: -
v_call: TRBV2
cdr3_aa: ASMGSSSYNEQF

j_call: TRBJ2-7
clone_size: many
v_call: TRBV6-1
cdr3_aa: ASSEKWLAGGYEQY

j_call: TRBJ2-1
clone_size: -
v_call: TRBV7-9
cdr3_aa: ASSFTGQIYNEQF

j_call: -
clone_size: -
v_call: TRBV6-6
cdr3_aa: ASSLPGQGPGEQY

j_call: TRBJ1-2
clone_size: -
v_call: TRBV20-1
cdr3_aa: SAYRAGANYGYT

j_call: TRBJ2-7
clone_size: -
v_call: TRBV20-1
cdr3_aa: SARAAGTSGSPNEQY

j_call: TRBJ2-5
clone_size: few
v_call: TRBV6-1
cdr3_aa: ASSGRLAMVQETQY

j_call: TRBJ1-1
clone_size: few
v_call: TRBV5-5
cdr3_aa: ASSAFSGANTEAF

j_call: TRBJ2-1
clone_size: -
v_call: TRBV29-1
cdr3_aa: SGLAGGYNEQF

j_call: TRBJ2-7
clone_size: -
v_call: TRBV7-9
cdr3_aa: ASSPLGDRPYEQY

j_call: -
clone_size: -
v_call: TRBV3-1
cdr3_aa: ASSETSGVQGEQY